This is a list of T cell receptor beta chains from one sample in a study of Ad26.COV2.S vaccination and SARS-CoV-2 variants. The repertoire was sequenced with immunoSEQ multiplex PCR; TCRdb's copy has only in-frame clones and lacks some. The sample has 400,000 or so clones, about 85% seen once; the top ten hold more than 3%. Sequencing was performed on peripheral blood, taken in a trial of Ad26.COV2.S vaccine versus placebo. Receptors were obtained from a person aged 18-60 years who received the Ad26.COV2.S COVID-19 vaccine or a placebo. The CDR3 runs from the conserved cysteine through the conserved F or W. Fields, in order: clone size, J gene, D gene, V gene, CDR3 DNA, CDR3 protein. D genes are given only for firm matches. Size values are once, few and many counts, or a class for expanded clones, and some rows have none.

clone_size: .; j_call: TRBJ2-7; d_call: .; v_call: TRBV10-1; cdr3_nt: TGCGCCAGCAGTGACTCAGCGAACTCCTACGAGCAGTACTTC; cdr3_aa: CASSDSANSYEQYF
clone_size: .; j_call: TRBJ1-1; d_call: .; v_call: TRBV11-2; cdr3_nt: TGTGCCAGCAGCCCCGGACCAGCGAACACTGAAGCTTTCTTT; cdr3_aa: CASSPGPANTEAFF
clone_size: .; j_call: TRBJ2-1; d_call: TRBD2; v_call: TRBV4-1; cdr3_nt: TGCGCCAGCAGCCCCCTAGCGGGGGCCTTGGGGAATGAGCAGTTCTTC; cdr3_aa: CASSPLAGALGNEQFF
clone_size: .; j_call: TRBJ2-3; d_call: TRBD1; v_call: TRBV3-1/TRBV3-2; cdr3_nt: TGTGCCAGCAGCCAGACAGGGGTTTATACGCAGTATTTT; cdr3_aa: CASSQTGVYTQYF
clone_size: .; j_call: TRBJ2-7; d_call: .; v_call: TRBV5-1; cdr3_nt: TGCGCCAGCAGCTTGCTGGAGGGGGGCCACTACGAGCAGTACTTC; cdr3_aa: CASSLLEGGHYEQYF
clone_size: .; j_call: TRBJ2-3; d_call: .; v_call: TRBV7-8; cdr3_nt: TGTGCCAGCAGCTTAGAAGTGGGGGGTAGCACAGATACGCAGTATTTT; cdr3_aa: CASSLEVGGSTDTQYF
clone_size: .; j_call: TRBJ1-5; d_call: .; v_call: TRBV4-3; cdr3_nt: TGCGCCAGCAGCCAAGATATGGGAAATCAGCCCCAGCATTTT; cdr3_aa: CASSQDMGNQPQHF
clone_size: .; j_call: TRBJ1-5; d_call: TRBD1; v_call: TRBV7-6; cdr3_nt: TGTGCCAGCTCCCCGGGACAGAGAGGTCAGCCCCAGCATTTT; cdr3_aa: CASSPGQRGQPQHF
clone_size: .; j_call: TRBJ2-7; d_call: .; v_call: TRBV5-1; cdr3_nt: TGCGCCAGCAGCTATGGCCACGGACAGATCTACGAGCAGTACTTC; cdr3_aa: CASSYGHGQIYEQYF
clone_size: .; j_call: TRBJ2-3; d_call: TRBD1; v_call: TRBV18; cdr3_nt: TGTGCCAGCTCACCACAGACAGGGGGCCTCCTTATTGGTTATACGCAGTATTTT; cdr3_aa: CASSPQTGGLLIGYTQYF
clone_size: once; j_call: TRBJ1-1; d_call: TRBD1; v_call: TRBV5-1; cdr3_nt: TGCGCCAGCAGCTTACCCGGACAGGGCCAAACTGAAGCTTTCTTT; cdr3_aa: CASSLPGQGQTEAFF
clone_size: few; j_call: TRBJ1-5; d_call: .; v_call: TRBV7-6; cdr3_nt: TGTGCCAGCAGCTTAGGACACACAAATCAGCCCCAGCATTTT; cdr3_aa: CASSLGHTNQPQHF
clone_size: .; j_call: TRBJ1-2; d_call: .; v_call: TRBV14; cdr3_nt: TGTGCCAGCAGCCAAGCCGGTTGGTTGGGCTACACCTTC; cdr3_aa: CASSQAGWLGYTF
clone_size: .; j_call: TRBJ1-2; d_call: .; v_call: TRBV6-1; cdr3_nt: TGTGCCAGCAGTGATGAATTGCGCTATGGCTACACCTTC; cdr3_aa: CASSDELRYGYTF